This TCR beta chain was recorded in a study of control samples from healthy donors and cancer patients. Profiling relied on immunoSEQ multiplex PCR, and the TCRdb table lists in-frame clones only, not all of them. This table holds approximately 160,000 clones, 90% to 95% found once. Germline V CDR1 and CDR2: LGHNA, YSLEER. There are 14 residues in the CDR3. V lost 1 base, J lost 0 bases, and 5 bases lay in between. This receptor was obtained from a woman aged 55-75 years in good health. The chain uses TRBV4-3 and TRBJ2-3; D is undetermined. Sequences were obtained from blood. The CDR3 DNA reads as TGCGCCAGCAGCCAAGGGGCTAGCACAGATACGCAGTATTTT. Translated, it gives CASSQGASTDTQYF.